The TCR beta chain under discussion was sequenced for a study of blood T cell repertoires in COVID-19. Study in general: The United States, Italy and Spain provided the acute and convalescent COVID-19 samples. The analysed material was cDNA or gDNA that came from T cells, B-cell-depleted T cells, or PBMCs.

Germline CDR1 ENHRY, CDR2 SYGVKD. The CDR3 length is 14 residues. The ends lost 6 bases at V and 7 bases at J; junction bases unmatched: 2. Authors' data handling: Researchers report that nucleated cell counts were estimated from reference gene primer amplification. The assay was immunoSEQ multiplex PCR, and TCRdb's table has in-frame clones only and misses some. D and trimming were read from the DNA, whereas the V and J calls and clone size are those reported in that table. The repertoire consists of about 290,000 clones, with over 80% occurring once and the leading ten covering around 4%. This receptor was identified in a woman aged 50 to 60 with active or convalescent COVID-19. The chain recombines TRBV10-3 with TRBJ2-3; 15 nucleotides align to TRBD2. Material for sequencing was peripheral blood. The CDR3 region has the DNA TGTGCCATCAGAGGGACTAGCGGGAGGAATACGCAGTATTTT. Its protein is CAIRGTSGRNTQYF.